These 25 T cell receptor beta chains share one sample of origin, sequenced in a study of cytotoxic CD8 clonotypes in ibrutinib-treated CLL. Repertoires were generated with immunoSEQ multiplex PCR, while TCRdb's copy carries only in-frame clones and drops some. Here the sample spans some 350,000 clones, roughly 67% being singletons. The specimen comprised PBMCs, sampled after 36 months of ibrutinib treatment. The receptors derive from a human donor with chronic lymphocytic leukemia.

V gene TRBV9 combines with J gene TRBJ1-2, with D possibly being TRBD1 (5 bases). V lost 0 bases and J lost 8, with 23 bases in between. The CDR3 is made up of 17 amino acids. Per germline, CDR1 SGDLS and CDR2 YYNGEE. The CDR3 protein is CASSVADLTGGGRGYTF. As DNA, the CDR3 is TGTGCCAGCAGCGTAGCTGATCTAACAGGCGGCGGGAGGGGCTACACCTTC.

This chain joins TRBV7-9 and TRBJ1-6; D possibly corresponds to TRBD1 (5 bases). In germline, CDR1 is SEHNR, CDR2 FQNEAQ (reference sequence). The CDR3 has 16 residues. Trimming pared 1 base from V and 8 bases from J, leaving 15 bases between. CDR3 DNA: TGTGCCAGCAGCTTAGTATTGGGACGTGGTCATTCACCCCTCCACTTT. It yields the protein CASSLVLGRGHSPLHF. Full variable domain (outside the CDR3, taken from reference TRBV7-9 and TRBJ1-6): DTGVSQNPRHKITKRGQNVTFRCDPISEHNRLYWYRQTLGQGPEFLTYFQNEAQLEKSRLLSDRFSAERPKGSFSTLEIQRTEQGDSAMYLCASSLVLGRGHSPLHFGNGTRLTVT.

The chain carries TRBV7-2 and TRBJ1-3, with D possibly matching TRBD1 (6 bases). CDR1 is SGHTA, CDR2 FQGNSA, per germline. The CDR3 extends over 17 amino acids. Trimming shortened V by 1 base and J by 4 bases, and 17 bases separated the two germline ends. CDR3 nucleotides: TGTGCCAGCAGCTTAGAGCCCGGGACAAGGGCCGGAAACACCATATATTTT. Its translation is CASSLEPGTRAGNTIYF.

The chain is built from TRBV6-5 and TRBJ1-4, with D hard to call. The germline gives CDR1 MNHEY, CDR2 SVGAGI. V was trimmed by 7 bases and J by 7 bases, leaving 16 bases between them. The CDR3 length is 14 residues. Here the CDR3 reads CASKRYVAAEKLFF. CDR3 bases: TGTGCCAGCAAGCGGTATGTGGCCGCTGAAAAACTGTTTTTT.

CDR3 sequence reads: CASSLGTGGDDTQYF. The CDR3 bases are TGTGCCAGCAGCTTAGGGACAGGGGGCGACGATACGCAGTATTTT. V and J are TRBV7-3 and TRBJ2-3; TRBD1 matches at 12 bases. The germline V gene encodes CDR1 SGHTA and CDR2 FQGTGA. The CDR3 extends over 15 amino acids. Trimming removed 2 bases from V and 6 bases from J; junction bases left unmatched: 3.

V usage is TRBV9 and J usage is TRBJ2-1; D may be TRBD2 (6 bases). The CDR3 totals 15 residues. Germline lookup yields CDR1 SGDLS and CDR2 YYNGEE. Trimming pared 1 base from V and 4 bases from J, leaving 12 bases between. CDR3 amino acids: CASSVSGGDYNEQFF. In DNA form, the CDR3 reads TGTGCCAGCAGCGTAAGTGGCGGGGATTACAATGAGCAGTTCTTC.

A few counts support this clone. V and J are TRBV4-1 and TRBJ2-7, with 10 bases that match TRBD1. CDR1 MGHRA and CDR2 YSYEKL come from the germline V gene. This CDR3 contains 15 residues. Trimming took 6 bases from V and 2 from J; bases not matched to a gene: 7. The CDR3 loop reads CASRSIGTGAYEQYF. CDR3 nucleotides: TGCGCCAGCAGGTCTATCGGGACAGGGGCCTACGAGCAGTACTTC.

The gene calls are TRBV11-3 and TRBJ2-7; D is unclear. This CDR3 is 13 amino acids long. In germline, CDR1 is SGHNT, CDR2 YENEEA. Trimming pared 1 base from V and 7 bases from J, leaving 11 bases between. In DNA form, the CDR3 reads TGTGCCAGCAGCTTAGCCTACGGACGGGAGCAGTACTTC. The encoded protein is CASSLAYGREQYF. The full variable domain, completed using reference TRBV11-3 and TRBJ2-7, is EAGVVQSPRYKIIEKKQPVAFWCNPISGHNTLYWYLQNLGQGPELLIRYENEEAVDDSQLPKDRFSAERLKGVDSTLKIQPAELGDSAVYLCASSLAYGREQYFGPGTRLTVT.

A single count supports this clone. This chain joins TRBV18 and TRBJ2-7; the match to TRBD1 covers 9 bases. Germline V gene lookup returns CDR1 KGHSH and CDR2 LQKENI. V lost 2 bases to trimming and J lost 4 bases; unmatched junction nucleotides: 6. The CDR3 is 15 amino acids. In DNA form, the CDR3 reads TGTGCCAGCTCACCAGGGACAGGGTCTCCTTACGAGCAGTACTTC. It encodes CASSPGTGSPYEQYF.

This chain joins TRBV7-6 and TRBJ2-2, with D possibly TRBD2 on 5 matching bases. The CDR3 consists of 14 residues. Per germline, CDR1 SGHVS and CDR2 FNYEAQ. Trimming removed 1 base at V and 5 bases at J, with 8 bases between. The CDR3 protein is CASSLVWRTGELFF. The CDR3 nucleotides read TGTGCCAGCAGCTTAGTATGGAGGACCGGGGAGCTGTTTTTT.

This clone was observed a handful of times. The CDR3 DNA reads TGTGCCAGCAGTTTCAGGGGATCTGGCTACACCTTC. This sequence encodes CASSFRGSGYTF. The chain has TRBV28 and TRBJ1-2; TRBD1 is a possible D gene (6 bases). The CDR3 runs 12 residues. V was shortened by 3 bases and J by 7 bases, with 9 bases between the two germline ends. The germline V gene has CDR1 MDHEN and CDR2 SYDVKM.

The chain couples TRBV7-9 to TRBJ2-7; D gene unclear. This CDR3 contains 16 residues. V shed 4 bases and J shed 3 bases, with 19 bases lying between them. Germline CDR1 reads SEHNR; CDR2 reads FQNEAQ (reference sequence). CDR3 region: CASSSKDGLGFYEQYF. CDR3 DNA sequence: TGTGCCAGCAGCTCTAAGGACGGGTTGGGTTTCTACGAGCAGTACTTC.

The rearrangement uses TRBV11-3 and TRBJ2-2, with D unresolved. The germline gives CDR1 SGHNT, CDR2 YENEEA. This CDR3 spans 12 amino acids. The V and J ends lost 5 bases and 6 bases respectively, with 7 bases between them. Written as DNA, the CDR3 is TGTGCCAGCAGCCCCCTCGCCGGGGAGCTGTTTTTT. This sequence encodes CASSPLAGELFF.

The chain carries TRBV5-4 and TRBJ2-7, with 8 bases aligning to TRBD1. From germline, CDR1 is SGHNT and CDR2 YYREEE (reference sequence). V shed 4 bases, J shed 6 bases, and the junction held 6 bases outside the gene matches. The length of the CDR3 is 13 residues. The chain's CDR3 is CASSPRQGSEQYF. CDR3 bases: TGTGCCAGCAGCCCAAGACAGGGGTCCGAGCAGTACTTC.

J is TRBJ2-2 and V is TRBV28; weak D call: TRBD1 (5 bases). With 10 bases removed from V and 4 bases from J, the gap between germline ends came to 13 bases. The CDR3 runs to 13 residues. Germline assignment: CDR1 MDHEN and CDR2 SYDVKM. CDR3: CATPTERTGELFF. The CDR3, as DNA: TGTGCCACCCCGACAGAACGCACCGGGGAGCTGTTTTTT.

Written as DNA, the CDR3 is TGTGCTAGTGGTCTCCTGACAGGCGCTCTCGAACTGTTTTTT. It yields the protein CASGLLTGALELFF. This sequence joins TRBV12-5 and TRBJ1-4, with D possibly TRBD1 on 6 matching bases. The V and J ends lost 5 bases and 12 bases respectively, with 19 bases between them. This CDR3 is 14 amino acids long. Germline lookup yields CDR1 LGHNT and CDR2 FRNRAP.

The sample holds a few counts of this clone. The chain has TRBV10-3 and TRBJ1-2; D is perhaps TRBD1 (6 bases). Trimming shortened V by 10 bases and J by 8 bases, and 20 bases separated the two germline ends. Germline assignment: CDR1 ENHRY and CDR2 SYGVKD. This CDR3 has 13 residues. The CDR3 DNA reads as TGTGCCACATGGGGCGGGACAATCTTCGGCTACACCTTC. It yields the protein CATWGGTIFGYTF.

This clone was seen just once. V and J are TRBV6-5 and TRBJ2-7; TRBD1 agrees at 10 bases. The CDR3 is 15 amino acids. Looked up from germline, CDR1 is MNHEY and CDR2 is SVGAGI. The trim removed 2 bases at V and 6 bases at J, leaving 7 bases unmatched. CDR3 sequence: CASSYHGQGVGEQYF. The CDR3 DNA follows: TGTGCCAGCAGTTACCACGGACAGGGGGTTGGCGAGCAGTACTTC.

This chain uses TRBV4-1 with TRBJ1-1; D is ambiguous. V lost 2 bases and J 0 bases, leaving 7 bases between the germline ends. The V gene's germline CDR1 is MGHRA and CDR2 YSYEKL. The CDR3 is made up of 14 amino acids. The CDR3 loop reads CASSQKTVNTEAFF. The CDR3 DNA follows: TGCGCCAGCAGCCAAAAGACCGTGAACACTGAAGCTTTCTTT.

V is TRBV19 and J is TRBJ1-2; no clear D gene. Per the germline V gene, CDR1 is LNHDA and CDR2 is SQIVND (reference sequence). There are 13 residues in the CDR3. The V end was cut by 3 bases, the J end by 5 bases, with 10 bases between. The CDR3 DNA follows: TGTGCCAGTAGTATCCGTTACCTTTATGGCTACACCTTC. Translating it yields CASSIRYLYGYTF.

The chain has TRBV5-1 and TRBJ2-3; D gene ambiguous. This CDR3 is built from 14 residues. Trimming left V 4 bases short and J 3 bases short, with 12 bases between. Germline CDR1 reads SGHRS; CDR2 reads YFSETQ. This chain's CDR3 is CASSVGATTDTQYF. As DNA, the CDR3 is TGCGCCAGCAGCGTCGGAGCAACGACAGATACGCAGTATTTT. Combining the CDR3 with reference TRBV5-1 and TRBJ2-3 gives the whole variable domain KAGVTQTPRYLIKTRGQQVTLSCSPISGHRSVSWYQQTPGQGLQFLFEYFSETQRNKGNFPGRFSGRQFSNSRSEMNVSTLELGDSALYLCASSVGATTDTQYFGPGTRLTVL.

The CDR3 is CASGFGDRVHEQYF. Here the CDR3 DNA reads TGTGCCAGCGGCTTCGGGGACAGGGTCCACGAGCAGTACTTC. This sequence joins TRBV6-6 and TRBJ2-7; 9 positions match TRBD1. The length of the CDR3 is 14 residues. CDR1 MNHNY and CDR2 SVGAGI come from the germline V gene (reference sequence). V was pared by 8 bases and J by 5 bases, with 10 bases of the junction left unmatched.

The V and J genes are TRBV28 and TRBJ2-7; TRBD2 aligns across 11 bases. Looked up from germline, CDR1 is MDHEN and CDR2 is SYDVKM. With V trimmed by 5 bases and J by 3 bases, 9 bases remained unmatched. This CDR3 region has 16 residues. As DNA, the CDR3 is TGTGCCAGCAGTCCGTTCACTAGCGGGAGAGACTACGAGCAGTACTTC. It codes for CASSPFTSGRDYEQYF.

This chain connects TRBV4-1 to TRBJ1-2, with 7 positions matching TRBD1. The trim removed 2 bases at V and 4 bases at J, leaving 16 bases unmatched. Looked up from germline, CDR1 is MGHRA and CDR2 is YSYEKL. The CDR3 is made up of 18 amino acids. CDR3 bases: TGCGCCAGCAGCCAACTAGGACAGGCCCTCCGAACCTCCTATGGCTACACCTTC. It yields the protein CASSQLGQALRTSYGYTF.

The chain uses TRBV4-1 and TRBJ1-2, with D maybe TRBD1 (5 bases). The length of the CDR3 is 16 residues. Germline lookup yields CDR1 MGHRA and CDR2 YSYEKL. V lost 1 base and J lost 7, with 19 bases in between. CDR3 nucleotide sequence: TGCGCCAGCAGCCAAGCAGGGCTCCACTTCAAGGGTGGCTACACCTTC. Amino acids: CASSQAGLHFKGGYTF.